The clone carrying this T cell receptor (beta chain) was counted at least ten times. The sample belongs to a study of human T cells and chemical hapten exposure. About the study: Patches with 0.01% DPC went on the upper back, and the tests were read at 6 days.

As processed by the authors: The number of TCRs in each sample had a median of about 95,000 and spanned roughly 23,224 to 750,000. TCRdb analysed the RACE reads with MiXCR anew, one entry per CDR3 protein. V and J calls and clone size were set by TCRdb, not the authors. Seen here are tens of thousands of distinct CDR3 sequences, roughly a tenth observed once, and the top ten hold around 2.3%. Stated time point: patch test 1, 2 weeks after DPC sensitization. Treatment specified: therapeutic diphenylcyclopropenone sensitization with weekly scalp DPC. Extraction of total RNA was performed on unfractionated whole blood. Trimming took 0 bases from V and 4 from J, leaving 13 bases between them. This CDR3 has 14 amino acids. The germline gives CDR1 DFQATT, CDR2 SNEGSKA (reference sequence).

The genes are TRBV20-1 and TRBJ2-7; a possible D gene is TRBD1 (5 bases). The sample here was whole blood, taken in connection with sensitization to the hapten diphenylcyclopropenone (DPC). This sequence was found in a middle-aged man with alopecia areata. Some clones in this sample may be carry-over from other donors' samples. DNA for the CDR3: TGCAGTGCTAGAGATTCCGGCAGGGTTTACGAGCAGTACTTC. Residues: CSARDSGRVYEQYF.